One sample yielded the 20 T cell receptor beta chains listed below, sequenced in a study of long-term antiretroviral therapy in people with HIV. Assay version v3.0 of immunoSEQ was used, and it was run at survey level. The data were produced by immunoSEQ multiplex PCR, yet TCRdb's version contains in-frame clones alone and is incomplete. The table has around 28,000 clones, approximately 88% seen once; the top ten hold approximately 10%. The sequenced sample was unsorted PBMCs, obtained almost 2.9 years after starting antiretroviral therapy. Receptor source: a man aged 25 to 45 with HIV.

DNA of the CDR3: TGTGCCAGCAGTTTATCGGGAGGAGCCTATGGCTACACCTTC. This gives the protein CASSLSGGAYGYTF. The V call is TRBV27, the J call TRBJ1-2; D is ambiguous. This CDR3 is 14 amino acids long. Per the germline V gene, CDR1 is MNHEY and CDR2 is SMNVEV (reference sequence). Trimming took off 0 bases at V and 4 bases at J, with 9 bases between the two ends.

The chain links TRBV6-1 to TRBJ2-4, with a tentative D call TRBD1 (6 bases). Trimming shortened V by 6 bases and J by 6 bases, and 12 bases separated the two germline ends. This CDR3 contains 13 residues. Germline-derived CDR1 and CDR2 are MNHNS and SASEGT. The CDR3 here is CASRIGQTNIQYF. As DNA, the CDR3 is TGTGCCAGCAGGATAGGACAGACAAACATTCAGTACTTC.

The chain uses TRBV30 and TRBJ2-6; D might be TRBD2 (7 bases). The germline CDR1 and CDR2 sequences are GTSNPN and SVGIG (reference sequence). V was trimmed by 1 base and J by 1 base, leaving 32 bases between them. The CDR3 length is 23 residues. CDR3 nucleotides: TGTGCCTGGAGTGGATTCGGGGCAGGGGACGTAACGGGAGGAGGTTCTGGGGCCAACGTCCTGACTTTC. Its translation is CAWSGFGAGDVTGGGSGANVLTF.

The chain joins TRBV19 to TRBJ1-5; possible D gene TRBD1, 6 bases. V lost 5 bases and J lost 5, with 13 bases in between. CDR1 and CDR2 (germline): LNHDA, SQIVND (reference sequence). CDR3 length equals 14 residues. CDR3 in amino acids: CASSPNRDDQPQHF. DNA for the CDR3: TGTGCCAGTAGTCCCAACAGGGACGATCAGCCCCAGCATTTT.

This clone was counted a single time. The rearrangement uses TRBV13 and TRBJ2-3; 9 bases are shared with TRBD2. V shed 4 bases, J shed 2 bases, and the junction held 1 base outside the gene matches. The germline V gene has CDR1 PRHDT and CDR2 FYEKMQ (reference sequence). The CDR3 is 14 residues long. In DNA form, the CDR3 reads TGTGCCAGCAGCTGGACTAGCGCCACAGATACGCAGTATTTT. Translation: CASSWTSATDTQYF.

The chain combines TRBV2 with TRBJ2-7; the match to TRBD1 covers 11 bases. Per germline, CDR1 SNHLY and CDR2 FYNNEI. V gave up 5 bases and J gave up 1 base; unmatched junction bases: 4. There are 15 residues in the CDR3. Written as DNA, the CDR3 is TGTGCCAGCAGTCGGGACAGGGGGGTGTCCTACGAGCAGTACTTC. This gives the protein CASSRDRGVSYEQYF. The full variable domain, its missing parts supplied by reference TRBV2 and TRBJ2-7, is EPEVTQTPSHQVTQMGQEVILRCVPISNHLYFYWYRQILGQKVEFLVSFYNNEISEKSEIFDDQFSVERPDGSNFTLKIRSTKLEDSAMYFCASSRDRGVSYEQYFGPGTRLTVT.

J is TRBJ1-6 and V is TRBV6-5, with 8 bases fitting TRBD1. The V and J ends lost 6 bases and 15 bases, in that order; junction bases with no gene match: 13. The CDR3 is 14 residues long. CDR1 and CDR2 (germline): MNHEY, SVGAGI. This CDR3 reads CASSYYGTGVLLHF. The CDR3 nucleotides read TGTGCCAGCAGCTATTATGGGACAGGTGTACTCCTCCACTTT.

The chain is built from TRBV14 and TRBJ2-7; 8 bases map to TRBD2. With 1 base clipped from V and 0 bases from J, the junction kept 20 bases outside the gene matches. This CDR3 has 21 amino acids. Germline V lookup: CDR1 SGHDN, CDR2 FVKESK. The CDR3: CASSQGEPKREGLNSSYEQYF. The CDR3, as DNA: TGTGCCAGCAGCCAAGGGGAACCGAAACGGGAGGGCCTTAACTCCTCCTACGAGCAGTACTTC.

The CDR3 DNA reads TGTGCCAGCAGTTTAACGTGGGGGGGCGGTCAGCCCCAGCATTTT. This translates into CASSLTWGGGQPQHF. The genes are TRBV27 and TRBJ1-5; weak D call: TRBD1 (6 bases). With 2 bases removed from V and 6 bases from J, the gap between germline ends came to 14 bases. The length of the CDR3 is 15 residues. Germline CDR1 MNHEY, CDR2 SMNVEV (reference sequence).

The V gene is TRBV19, the J gene TRBJ1-5; tentative D call: TRBD1 (5 bases). CDR1 and CDR2 (germline): LNHDA, SQIVND (reference sequence). The CDR3 runs 16 residues. The V end was cut by 2 bases, the J end by 7 bases, with 18 bases between. CDR3 in amino acids: CASSIMGPGGLQPQHF. The CDR3 coding sequence is TGTGCCAGTAGTATAATGGGCCCTGGGGGACTACAGCCCCAGCATTTT.

The chain employs TRBV15 and TRBJ2-2; D not resolved. Germline loops: CDR1 LNHNV, CDR2 YYDKDF (reference sequence). Deletions cut 0 bases from V and 2 bases from J, with 7 bases between. The CDR3 has 15 residues. The DNA for the CDR3 is TGTGCCACCAGCAGAGATAGGCCCAACACCGGGGAGCTGTTTTTT. Protein sequence: CATSRDRPNTGELFF. The full variable domain, completed using reference TRBV15 and TRBJ2-2, is DAMVIQNPRYQVTQFGKPVTLSCSQTLNHNVMYWYQQKSSQAPKLLFHYYDKDFNNEADTPDNFQSRRPNTSFCFLDIRSPGLGDTAMYLCATSRDRPNTGELFFGEGSRLTVL.

Relative to its sample, this clone is medium-sized. This chain joins TRBV5-6 and TRBJ2-2; 9 bases are shared with TRBD1. The V gene's germline CDR1 is SGHDT and CDR2 YYEEEE. This CDR3 has 16 residues. V lost 3 bases to trimming and J lost 3 bases; unmatched junction nucleotides: 6. The DNA for the CDR3 is TGTGCCAGCAGCTCAAGACAGGGGGGCTACACCGGGGAGCTGTTTTTT. Translation gives CASSSRQGGYTGELFF.

This clone was found a few times. This rearrangement joins TRBV2 to TRBJ2-7; TRBD1 might be the D (5 bases). From germline, CDR1 is SNHLY and CDR2 FYNNEI. This CDR3 has 12 residues. Trimming shortened V by 7 bases and J by 4 bases, and 11 bases separated the two germline ends. The CDR3 loop is CASNGHGYEQYF. The CDR3 bases are TGTGCCAGCAATGGACACGGATACGAGCAGTACTTC.

This clone was observed a few times. The gene calls are TRBV19 and TRBJ1-1; no reliable D call. V was trimmed by 0 bases and J by 2 bases, leaving 10 bases between them. The CDR3 contains 15 residues. Germline assignment: CDR1 LNHDA and CDR2 SQIVND (reference sequence). The CDR3 here is CASSIDPRPNTEAFF. The CDR3 DNA reads TGTGCCAGTAGTATAGATCCCCGGCCAAACACTGAAGCTTTCTTT. Drawing the rest from reference TRBV19 and TRBJ1-1, the complete variable domain is DGGITQSPKYLFRKEGQNVTLSCEQNLNHDAMYWYRQDPGQGLRLIYYSQIVNDFQKGDIAEGYSVSREKKESFPLTVTSAQKNPTAFYLCASSIDPRPNTEAFFGQGTRLTVV.

V usage is TRBV28 and J usage is TRBJ1-2, with D possibly TRBD1 on 5 matching bases. CDR1 and CDR2 from the germline V gene are MDHEN and SYDVKM. V was shortened by 3 bases and J by 7 bases, with 9 bases between the two germline ends. The length of the CDR3 is 12 residues. The chain's CDR3 is CASSFMGLGYTF. CDR3 DNA sequence: TGTGCCAGCAGTTTTATGGGGCTTGGCTACACCTTC.

The chain uses TRBV6-6 and TRBJ1-1, with 11 bases matching TRBD1. With 5 bases clipped from V and 5 bases from J, the junction kept 4 bases outside the gene matches. The CDR3 consists of 14 residues. Germline CDR1 and CDR2: MNHNY and SVGAGI (reference sequence). The CDR3 region has the DNA TGTGCCAGCAGTAAGGGACAGGGGGAAACTGAAGCTTTCTTT. Amino acids: CASSKGQGETEAFF.

This rearrangement joins TRBV6-6 to TRBJ2-7; D unresolved. V lost 5 bases, J lost 2 bases, and 13 bases lay in between. The length of the CDR3 is 14 residues. In germline, CDR1 is MNHNY, CDR2 SVGAGI (reference sequence). CDR3 nucleotide sequence: TGTGCCAGCAGTCCCCGACGTGGGACCTACGAGCAGTACTTC. It translates to CASSPRRGTYEQYF.

The chain carries TRBV4-1 and TRBJ2-7; 8 bases agree with TRBD1. Germline CDR1 is MGHRA and CDR2 is YSYEKL. The V gene end was trimmed by 0 bases and the J gene end by 3 bases; junction bases not matched to a gene: 13. This CDR3 is built from 18 residues. CDR3 nucleotides: TGCGCCAGCAGCCAAGATGAGGGCAGGGGGCTTTTTTTCTACGAGCAGTACTTC. Translation gives CASSQDEGRGLFFYEQYF.

The CDR3 nucleotides read TGCGCCAGCAGTGAGCATGGGGACAGCTATGGCTACACCTTC. This translates into CASSEHGDSYGYTF. The chain joins TRBV10-2 to TRBJ1-2, with 7 bases matching TRBD1. The CDR3 is 14 amino acids. Germline loops: CDR1 WSHSY, CDR2 SAAADI. J was trimmed by 4 bases and V by 2 bases; bases with no gene match: 4.

The chain is built from TRBV30 and TRBJ1-4; possible D gene TRBD1, 5 bases. V dropped 6 bases and J dropped 5 bases, with 13 bases sitting between them. The CDR3 contains 13 residues. Germline CDR1 and CDR2: GTSNPN and SVGIG (reference sequence). CDR3 region: CACPGRNNEKLFF. CDR3 in DNA: TGTGCCTGTCCGGGACGGAACAATGAAAAACTGTTTTTT.